Included here is one T cell receptor beta chain sequence, with context. Per the germline V gene, CDR1 is MNHEY and CDR2 is SMNVEV (reference sequence). V lost 0 bases and J lost 6, with 9 bases in between. The CDR3 loop spans 14 amino acids. This sample was included in a study of cytomegalovirus exposure and HLA in healthy donors. Both 60 Vbeta primers and 13 Jbeta primers went into the PCR. Only in-frame clones appear in the TCRdb table, and some are missing; sequencing was by immunoSEQ multiplex PCR. Of 70,000 or so clones listed, 74% are singletons. The rearrangement links TRBV27 to TRBJ1-3, with D perhaps TRBD1 (6 bases). The sequenced material came from PBMCs. The receptor's source is a woman in her sixties in good health and CMV-seropositive. The CDR3 sequence is CASSLSPGVNTIYF. CDR3 coding DNA: TGTGCCAGCAGTTTATCTCCAGGGGTAAACACCATATATTTT.